The 2 T cell receptor beta chains in this list originate from one sample, sequenced in a study of regulatory T cells in long-lasting Graves disease. Time point denoted: newly diagnosed GD, antithyroid drugs for less than 3 months. PBMC RNA served as the TCR library source. In building TCR beta libraries, iRepertoire HTBI primers were used together with Arm-PCR of CDR3 regions. TCRdb independently ran MiXCR on the multiplex PCR reads; one entry per CDR3 protein. The sample records roughly 510,000 distinct CDR3 sequences, 15% to 20% being singletons. The same data also contributed to another study, on T cells in Graves' hyperthyroidism and ophthalmopathy.

The sample here was peripheral blood mononuclear cells (PBMCs), taken at new diagnosis, from a patient treated with antithyroid drugs. The receptors here all came from a man between 18 and 29 years old with Graves disease.

This clonotype was picked up a small number of times. This chain joins TRBV13 and TRBJ2-1; 8 bases are shared with TRBD2. The CDR3 consists of 17 residues. Looked up from germline, CDR1 is PRHDT and CDR2 is FYEKMQ (reference sequence). V shed 3 bases and J 7 bases; nucleotides not matched to a gene: 14. CDR3 DNA sequence: TGTGCCAGCAGCTTTATACTAGCGGTTCAGAAAACGAATGAGCAGTTCTTC. This codes for CASSFILAVQKTNEQFF.

This clonotype was found a few times. The chain has TRBV20-1 and TRBJ1-5, with 7 positions matching TRBD1. Germline CDR1 reads DFQATT; CDR2 reads SNEGSKA (reference sequence). V lost 6 bases to trimming and J lost 7 bases; unmatched junction nucleotides: 9. This CDR3 is built from 13 residues. The CDR3 bases are TGCAGTGCCCAGAGGGAGGGGGCCCAGCCCCAGCATTTT. The encoded protein is CSAQREGAQPQHF.